Listed here is a single TCR beta chain. Sequenced by immunoSEQ multiplex PCR; TCRdb stores in-frame clones only, minus some. The data show 180,000 or so clones, over 70% seen once. The data stem from a study of blood T cell repertoires in COVID-19. Germline lookup yields CDR1 SNHLY and CDR2 FYNNEI. Losses at the gene ends were 4 bases for V and 3 bases for J; bases not matched to a gene: 5. The CDR3 covers 15 residues. The chain is built from TRBV2 and TRBJ2-2, with TRBD2 matching over 7 bases. Sequencing used PBMCs or T cells enriched from blood (not recorded which). This clonotype was sampled from a woman in her fifties or sixties who had recovered from COVID-19. The CDR3 spells CASSVERGDTGELFF. The CDR3 coding sequence is TGTGCCAGCAGTGTAGAGCGGGGTGACACCGGGGAGCTGTTTTTT.